The present TCR beta chain was sequenced within a study of T-cell memory formation after mild COVID-19. TCRdb analysed the 5' RACE reads with MiXCR anew, one entry per CDR3 protein. The sample holds 400,000 to 550,000 distinct CDR3 sequences, 20% to 30% seen once. V lost 1 base to trimming and J lost 0 bases, with 8 bases between them. The CDR3 sequence is 15 residues long. Germline lookup yields CDR1 MNHEY and CDR2 SMNVEV (reference sequence). The sequence came from an adult woman who had mild COVID-19 (a few samples of this study predate the infection). Cell type and time point are not known. J is TRBJ2-3 and V is TRBV27; tentative D call: TRBD1 (5 bases). The sequenced sample consisted of PBMCs or a T cell subset sorted from them (not recorded which). Here the CDR3 reads CASSLYQGSTDTQYF. Here the CDR3 DNA reads TGTGCCAGCAGTTTATACCAGGGAAGCACAGATACGCAGTATTTT.